The T cell receptor beta chain under discussion was sequenced for a study of control samples from healthy donors and cancer patients. The table came from immunoSEQ multiplex PCR; TCRdb's copy has only in-frame clones and leaves some out. The sample carries some 89,000 clones, approximately 86% recorded once. The germline gives CDR1 KGHSH, CDR2 LQKENI. Trimming left V 2 bases short and J 1 base short, with 8 bases between. This CDR3 region has 14 residues. In regard to this clone: The sample carries other DNA sequences with the same CDR3.

What was sequenced was blood. The chain carries TRBV18 and TRBJ1-1, with D maybe TRBD1 (5 bases). The source is a man aged 30 to 45 in good health. The CDR3 is CASSPGGRNTEAFF. The CDR3 region has the DNA TGTGCCAGCTCACCAGGGGGAAGGAACACTGAAGCTTTCTTT.